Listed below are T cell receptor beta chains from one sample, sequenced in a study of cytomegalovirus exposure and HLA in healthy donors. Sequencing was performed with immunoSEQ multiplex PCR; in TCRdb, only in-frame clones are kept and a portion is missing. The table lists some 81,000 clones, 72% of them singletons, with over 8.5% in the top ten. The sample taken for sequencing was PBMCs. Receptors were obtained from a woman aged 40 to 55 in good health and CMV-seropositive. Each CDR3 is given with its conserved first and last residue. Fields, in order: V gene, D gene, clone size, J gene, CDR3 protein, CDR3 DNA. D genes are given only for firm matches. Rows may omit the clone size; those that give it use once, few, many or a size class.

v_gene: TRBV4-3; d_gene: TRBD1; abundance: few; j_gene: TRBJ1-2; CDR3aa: CASSYRDSDGYTF; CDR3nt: TGCGCCAGCAGTTACCGGGACAGCGATGGCTACACCTTC
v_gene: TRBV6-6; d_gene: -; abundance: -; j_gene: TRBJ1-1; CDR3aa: CASRSSTGHAEAFF; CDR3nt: TGTGCCAGCAGGTCCTCCACAGGACATGCTGAAGCTTTCTTT
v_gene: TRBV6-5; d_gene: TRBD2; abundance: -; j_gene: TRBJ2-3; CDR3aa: CASSGPTSGDTQYF; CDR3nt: TGTGCCAGCAGTGGCCCGACTAGCGGGGATACGCAGTATTTT
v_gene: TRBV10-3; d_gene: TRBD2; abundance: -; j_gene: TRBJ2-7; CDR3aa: CAIKGTSGRDYEQYF; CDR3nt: TGTGCCATCAAAGGGACTAGCGGGAGGGACTACGAGCAGTACTTC
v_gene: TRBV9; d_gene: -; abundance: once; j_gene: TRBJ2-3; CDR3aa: CASSPRENSGVGTDTQYF; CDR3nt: TGTGCCAGCAGCCCGCGGGAGAACTCAGGGGTAGGCACAGATACGCAGTATTTT
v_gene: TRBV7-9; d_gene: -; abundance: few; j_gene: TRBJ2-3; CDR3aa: CASSPRLDVTDTQYF; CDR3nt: TGTGCCAGCAGCCCCCGACTAGATGTCACAGATACGCAGTATTTT
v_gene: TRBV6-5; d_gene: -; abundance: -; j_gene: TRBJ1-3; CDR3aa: CASSQTVSGNTIYF; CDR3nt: TGTGCCAGCAGTCAGACAGTCTCTGGAAACACCATATATTTT
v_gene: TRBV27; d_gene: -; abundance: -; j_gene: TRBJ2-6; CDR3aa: CASRATSGANVLTF; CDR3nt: TGTGCCAGCAGGGCAACCTCTGGGGCCAACGTCCTGACTTTC
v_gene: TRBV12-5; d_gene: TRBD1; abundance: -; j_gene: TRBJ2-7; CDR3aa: CASGSGDSEQYF; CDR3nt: TGTGCTAGTGGTTCAGGGGACAGCGAGCAGTACTTC
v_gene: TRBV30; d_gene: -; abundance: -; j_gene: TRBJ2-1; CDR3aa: CAWSLGAYYNEQFF; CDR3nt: TGTGCCTGGAGTTTGGGGGCCTACTACAATGAGCAGTTCTTC
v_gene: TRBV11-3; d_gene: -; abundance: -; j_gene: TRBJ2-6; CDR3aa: CASSPPSGANVLTF; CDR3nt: TGTGCCAGCAGTCCCCCGAGCGGGGCCAACGTCCTGACTTTC
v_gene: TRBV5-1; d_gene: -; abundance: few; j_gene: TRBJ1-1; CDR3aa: CASSTQGSTEAFF; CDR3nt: TGCGCCAGCAGCACTCAGGGGTCCACTGAAGCTTTCTTT
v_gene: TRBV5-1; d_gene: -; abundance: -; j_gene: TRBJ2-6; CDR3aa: CASSLSSSQAGANVLTF; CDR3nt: TGCGCCAGCAGCTTGTCTAGTTCACAAGCTGGGGCCAACGTCCTGACTTTC
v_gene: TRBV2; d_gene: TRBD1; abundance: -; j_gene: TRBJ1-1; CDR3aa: CASSDWDRGLYGEAFF; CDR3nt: TGTGCCAGCAGTGATTGGGACAGGGGGCTTTATGGTGAAGCTTTCTTT
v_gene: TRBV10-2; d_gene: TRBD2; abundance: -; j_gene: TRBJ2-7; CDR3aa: CASSYTSGTYEQYF; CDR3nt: TGCGCCAGCAGTTATACTAGCGGGACTTACGAGCAGTACTTC
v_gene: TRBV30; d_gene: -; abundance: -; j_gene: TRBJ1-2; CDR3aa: CAWSFVASGYTF; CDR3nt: TGTGCCTGGAGTTTTGTGGCCAGTGGCTACACCTTC
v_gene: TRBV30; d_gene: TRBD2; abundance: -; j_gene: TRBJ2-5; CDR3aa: CAWTSGGAERPKYF; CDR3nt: TGTGCCTGGACAAGCGGGGGGGCCGAGAGACCCAAGTACTTC
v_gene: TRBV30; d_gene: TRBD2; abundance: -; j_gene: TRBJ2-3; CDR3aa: CAWSRGTGGLDTQYF; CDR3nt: TGTGCCTGGAGCCGGGGGACGGGAGGGTTGGATACGCAGTATTTT
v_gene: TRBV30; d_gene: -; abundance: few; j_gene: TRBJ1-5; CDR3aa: CAWSTRLRSNQPQHF; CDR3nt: TGTGCCTGGAGTACCCGACTGAGAAGCAATCAGCCCCAGCATTTT
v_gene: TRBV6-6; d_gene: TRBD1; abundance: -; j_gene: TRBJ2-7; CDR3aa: CASSYSGGITYEQYF; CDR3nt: TGTGCCAGCAGTTACTCAGGGGGCATCACCTACGAGCAGTACTTC
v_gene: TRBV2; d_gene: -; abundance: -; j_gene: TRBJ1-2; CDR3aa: CASSPGESHYGYTF; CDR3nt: TGTGCCAGCTCCCCCGGGGAAAGTCACTATGGCTACACCTTC
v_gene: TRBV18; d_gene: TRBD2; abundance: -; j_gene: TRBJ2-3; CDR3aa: CASSPPGTSGSTDTQYF; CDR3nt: TGTGCCAGCTCACCGCCCGGGACTAGCGGGAGCACAGATACGCAGTATTTT
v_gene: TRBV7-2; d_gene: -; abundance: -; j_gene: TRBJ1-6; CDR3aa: CASSSTGISSPLHF; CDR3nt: TGTGCCAGCAGCTCTACAGGAATCTCTTCACCCCTCCACTTT
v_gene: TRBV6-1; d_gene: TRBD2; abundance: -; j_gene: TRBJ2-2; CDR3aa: CASSVAGLTGELFF; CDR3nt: TGTGCCAGCAGTGTAGCGGGCCTCACCGGGGAGCTGTTTTTT
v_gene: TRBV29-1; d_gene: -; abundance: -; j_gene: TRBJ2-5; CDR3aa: CSANGGQETQYF; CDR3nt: TGCAGCGCCAACGGGGGACAAGAGACCCAGTACTTC
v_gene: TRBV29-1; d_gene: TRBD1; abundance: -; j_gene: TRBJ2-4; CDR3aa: CSVEKDRAENIQYF; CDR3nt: TGCAGCGTTGAAAAGGACAGGGCGGAAAACATTCAGTACTTC
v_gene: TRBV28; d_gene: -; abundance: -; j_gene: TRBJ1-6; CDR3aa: CASRLNSPLHF; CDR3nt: TGTGCCAGCAGACTTAATTCACCCCTCCACTTT
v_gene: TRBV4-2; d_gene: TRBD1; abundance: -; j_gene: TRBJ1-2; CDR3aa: CASSQEYRDSSLYGYTF; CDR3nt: TGTGCCAGCAGCCAAGAATACCGGGACAGTTCTCTTTATGGCTACACCTTC
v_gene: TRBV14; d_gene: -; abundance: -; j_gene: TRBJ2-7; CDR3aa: CASSQARVEQYF; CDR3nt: TGTGCCAGCAGCCAAGCTCGGGTCGAGCAGTACTTC
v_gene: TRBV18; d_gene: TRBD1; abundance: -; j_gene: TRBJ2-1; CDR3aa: CASSPPAGGGYNEQFF; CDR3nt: TGTGCCAGCTCACCACCGGCAGGGGGCGGCTACAATGAGCAGTTCTTC
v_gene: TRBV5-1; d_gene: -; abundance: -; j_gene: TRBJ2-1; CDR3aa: CASSFMRGGNEQFF; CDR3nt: TGCGCCAGCAGCTTCATGAGAGGGGGCAATGAGCAGTTCTTC
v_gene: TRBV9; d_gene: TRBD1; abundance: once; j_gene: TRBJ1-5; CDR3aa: CASSVGQGGQPQHF; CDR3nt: TGTGCCAGCAGCGTAGGACAGGGGGGTCAGCCCCAGCATTTT
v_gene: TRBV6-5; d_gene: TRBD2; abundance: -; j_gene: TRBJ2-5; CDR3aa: CASSYGPGGAETQYF; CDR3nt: TGTGCCAGCAGTTACGGTCCCGGGGGGGCGGAGACCCAGTACTTC
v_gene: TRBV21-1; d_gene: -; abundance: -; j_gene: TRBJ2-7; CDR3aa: CAPNPDRGGYEQYF; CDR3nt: TGTGCCCCCAACCCGGACAGGGGAGGGTACGAGCAGTACTTC
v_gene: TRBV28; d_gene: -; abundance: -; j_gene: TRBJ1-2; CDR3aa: CASSLGVGWGGYTF; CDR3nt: TGTGCCAGCAGTTTGGGTGTTGGTTGGGGCGGCTACACCTTC
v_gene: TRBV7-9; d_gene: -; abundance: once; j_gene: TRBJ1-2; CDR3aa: CASSPQGRVNGYTF; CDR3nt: TGTGCCAGCAGCCCGCAGGGGCGGGTAAACGGCTACACCTTC
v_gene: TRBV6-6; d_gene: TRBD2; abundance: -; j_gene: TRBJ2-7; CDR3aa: CASKTTSGTSYEQYF; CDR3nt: TGTGCCAGCAAAACGACTAGCGGGACCTCCTACGAGCAGTACTTC
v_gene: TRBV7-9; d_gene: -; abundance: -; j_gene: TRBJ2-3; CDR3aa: CASSVPQGTDTQYF; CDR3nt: TGTGCCAGCAGCGTACCACAGGGCACAGATACGCAGTATTTT
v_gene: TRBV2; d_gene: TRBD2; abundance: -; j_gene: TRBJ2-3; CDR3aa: CASAFLAEISTDTQYF; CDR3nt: TGTGCCAGCGCATTTCTAGCGGAGATTAGCACAGATACGCAGTATTTT
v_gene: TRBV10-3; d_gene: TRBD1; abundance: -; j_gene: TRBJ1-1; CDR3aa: CAISESLGQGAREAFF; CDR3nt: TGTGCCATCAGTGAGTCCTTGGGGCAGGGGGCGAGGGAAGCTTTCTTT
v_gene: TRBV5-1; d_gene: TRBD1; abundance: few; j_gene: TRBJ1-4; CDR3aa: CASKTGEANEKLFF; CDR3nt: TGCGCCAGCAAGACAGGGGAGGCTAATGAAAAACTGTTTTTT
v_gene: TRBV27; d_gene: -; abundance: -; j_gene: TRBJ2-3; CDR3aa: CASSLRPRATDTQYF; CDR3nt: TGTGCCAGCAGTTTACGGCCGCGGGCCACAGATACGCAGTATTTT
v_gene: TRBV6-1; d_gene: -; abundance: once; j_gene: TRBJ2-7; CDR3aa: CASTKGVSDSYEQYF; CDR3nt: TGTGCCAGCACCAAAGGGGTGTCTGACTCCTACGAGCAGTACTTC
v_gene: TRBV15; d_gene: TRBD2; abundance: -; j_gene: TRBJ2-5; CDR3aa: CATSRAGGRVKETQYF; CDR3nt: TGTGCCACCAGCAGAGCGGGCGGGAGGGTCAAAGAGACCCAGTACTTC
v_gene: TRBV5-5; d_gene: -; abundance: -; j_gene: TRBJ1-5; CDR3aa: CASSWGGNQPQHF; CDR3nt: TGTGCCAGCAGCTGGGGCGGAAATCAGCCCCAGCATTTT
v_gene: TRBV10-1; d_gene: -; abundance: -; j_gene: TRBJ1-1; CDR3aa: CASSGQLNTEAFF; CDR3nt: TGCGCCAGCAGCGGACAGCTGAACACTGAAGCTTTCTTT
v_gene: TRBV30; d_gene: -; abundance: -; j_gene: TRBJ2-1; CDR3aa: CAFDRSSYNEQFF; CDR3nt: TGTGCCTTCGACAGAAGCTCCTACAATGAGCAGTTCTTC
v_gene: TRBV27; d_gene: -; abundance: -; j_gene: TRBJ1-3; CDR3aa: CASSTGVGNTIYF; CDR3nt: TGTGCCAGCAGTACGGGGGTAGGGAACACCATATATTTT
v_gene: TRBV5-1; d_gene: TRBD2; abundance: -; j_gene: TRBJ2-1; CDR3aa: CASAEAGKWDEQFF; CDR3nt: TGCGCCAGCGCGGAAGCGGGAAAGTGGGATGAGCAGTTCTTC
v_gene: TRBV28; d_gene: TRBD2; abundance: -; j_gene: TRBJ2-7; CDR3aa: CASSSLAGGYEQYF; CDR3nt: TGTGCCAGCAGTTCACTAGCGGGAGGATACGAGCAGTACTTC
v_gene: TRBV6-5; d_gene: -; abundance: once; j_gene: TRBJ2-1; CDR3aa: CASRRGGDNEQFF; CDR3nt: TGTGCCAGCAGGAGGGGAGGAGACAATGAGCAGTTCTTC